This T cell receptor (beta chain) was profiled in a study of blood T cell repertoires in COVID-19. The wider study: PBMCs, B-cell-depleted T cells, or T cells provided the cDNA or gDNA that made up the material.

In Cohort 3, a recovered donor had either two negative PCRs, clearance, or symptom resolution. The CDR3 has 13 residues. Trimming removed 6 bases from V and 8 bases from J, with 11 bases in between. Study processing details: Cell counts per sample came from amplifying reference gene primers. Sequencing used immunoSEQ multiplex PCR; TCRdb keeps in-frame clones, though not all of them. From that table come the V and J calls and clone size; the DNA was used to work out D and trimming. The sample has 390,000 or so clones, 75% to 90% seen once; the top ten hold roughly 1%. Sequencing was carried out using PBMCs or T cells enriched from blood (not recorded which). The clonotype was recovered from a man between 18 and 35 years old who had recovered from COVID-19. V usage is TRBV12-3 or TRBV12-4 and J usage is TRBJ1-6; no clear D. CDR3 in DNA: TGTGCCAGCAGGAGAGACGGGGATTCACCCCTCCACTTT. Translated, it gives CASRRDGDSPLHF.